The entry below describes one TCR beta chain. Its antigen is not yet known. No much larger clonotype is one base removed from it; base qualities were not supplied. The sample originates from a study of cytomegalovirus exposure and HLA in healthy donors (TCRdb year 2017). Describing the broader study: According to an earlier analysis of a few hundred of the donors, 150 million to 200 million T cells yielded roughly 110 million unique TCR beta sequences and 276 Gb of sequence data. The later analysis used no new phenotypic data to find candidate immune exposures, relying instead on TCR beta sequences and their occurrence across donors. A later genetic analysis took genome-wide SNP genotypes for 398 of the 666 donors and used that subset as a discovery cohort. All discovery cohort repertoires had been generated on a single sequencing platform. The T cell repertoires of 670 or so subjects were profiled by immunosequencing and related to cytomegalovirus serostatus. Donor age, sex, ethnicity and CMV serostatus were compiled alongside the repertoire data. An earlier analysis of 587 of the donors used high-throughput TCR beta sequencing to judge whether each TCR beta V gene segment behaved as functional or pseudogenic. An early release covering approximately 600 HLA-typed donors comprised 250 to 350 gigabases of sequencing data and approximately 85 million unique TCR sequences. A separate validation cohort of roughly 110 different subjects was used in addition to the approximately 700-subject first cohort. The number of typed donors differed by locus: about 620-640 for A, B, C, DRB1 and DQB1; about 520 for DQA1; roughly 600 for DPA1; and some 470 for DPB1. The study was designed to test whether signatures of past pathogen exposure could be identified by cataloging public T cell receptors. To predict cytomegalovirus infection status, the study brought together high-throughput TCR immunosequencing, statistical association of individual TCRs with disease status, and machine learning. To study patterns of TCR occurrence, a later analysis re-analyzed previously published TCR beta repertoires from several hundred donors and added high-resolution HLA genotyping. Among over 350 genotyped donors of the cohort, an average of 235,054 unique TCR beta nucleotide sequences were sequenced per donor, roughly a sixth of them non-productive. Class I and class II HLA loci were covered by the typing at four-digit resolution. Of the approximately 400 genotyped donors, approximately 82% fell in the genetic ancestry cluster associated with self-reported Caucasian donors. Because of strong linkage in the cohort, four or five DR-DQ haplotypes were treated as single units for association and clustering.

The library came from the immunoSEQ multiplex PCR assay. For the multiplex PCR, a mixture combining 60 forward primers for TCR Vbeta segments and 13 reverse primers for TCR Jbeta segments was used. Amplification of the CDR3 region of rearranged TCR beta genes was performed with a multiplex PCR assay on genomic DNA. The Illumina HiSeq System was used to sequence the amplified TCR beta libraries as 87-base-pair reads. Processing in the source paper ran as follows. In a later analysis, tens of millions of unique TCR beta chains were counted across the 500 to 850 repertoires, and approximately 9.9 million of these chains were shared by at least two donors. To remove PCR and sequencing errors, raw reads were error-corrected and collapsed into unique sequences using a nearest-neighbor algorithm that merged closely related sequences. To assign V, D and J gene segments, CDR3 sequences were aligned to IMGT reference sequences. Each retained sequence needed at least a six-nucleotide match to both a V gene segment and a J gene segment. Rearrangements were called productive when the CDR3 lacked stop codons and stayed in frame with V and J; all others were non-productive. CDR3 was defined according to IMGT convention as the region running from the second conserved V-encoded cysteine to the conserved J-encoded phenylalanine. In an earlier analysis of around 570 of the donors, sequences lacking an unambiguous match to a single V gene segment were excluded. An earlier analysis of fewer than 750 of the donors classified V segments as functional when productive rearrangements were above 56.7% and as segregating when the standard deviation between donors was above 5%. A statistical classification framework was developed to diagnose cytomegalovirus status using the catalog of TCR beta chain sequences. In a later analysis, V and J genes were assigned by comparing TCR nucleotide sequences against IMGT/GENE-DB human TR gene sequences. The TCRdist pipeline was used in a later analysis to assign CDR3 sequences and most-parsimonious VDJ recombination scenarios. In a later analysis, every TCR beta chain was defined by the combination of its CDR3 amino acid sequence and its V-gene family, and reads without a unique V-gene family were dropped. In a later analysis, fewer than 600 highly shared, low-generation-probability nucleotide sequences were removed to address suspected cross-contamination and a sequencing artifact. A later analysis calculated a clonal expansion index for each public chain from normalized within-repertoire ranks of inferred template counts. Generation probabilities in a later analysis came from a VDJ recombination model fitted to out-of-frame rearrangements, and those results were checked against IGoR. In a later analysis, TCR-TCR, TCR-HLA and TCR-CMV co-occurrence was scored with hypergeometric tests, and a repertoire-size bias correction was applied to TCR pairs. To estimate false discovery rates, a later analysis permuted the HLA or CMV assignments 20 times. In a later analysis, co-occurring TCRs were grouped using DBSCAN, and TCRdist sequence similarity was added for clustering within HLA-allele-positive subsets. Repertoires with fewer than 30,000 or more than 120,000 public chains, plus five repertoires with anomalous nucleotide sharing, were excluded from co-occurrence clustering. TCRdb provides this immuneACCESS table in a form limited to in-frame rearrangements. Some clones are lacking; in checked studies, under half of them reflect an unresolved V gene, and why the rest are absent is not known. V and J calls and clone size are copied from that table; D and trimming were computed from the DNA. This sample is represented by roughly 200,000 clones; 85% to 90% of them were singletons. Roughly 1.3% of the sample is in the top ten clones.

Points the paper makes about the study in general: In the study, around 150 TCR beta chains were listed as associated with cytomegalovirus. It was suggested by the authors that the approach could potentially be generalized to other disease states and immunological phenotypes. Because HLA typing was unavailable for some donors at each locus, only the typed subset was used in association tests. Specific HLA alleles were associated with 15,000 to 20,000 TCR beta sequences at a false discovery rate of 0.05 in a later analysis. Most TCR sequences were observed very rarely across donors, whereas some public TCRs were present in many individuals. Immune exposure information for the cohort was limited to CMV serostatus. Correlated functional status among segregating V segments might reflect linkage disequilibrium, but an unknown experimental factor could not be ruled out. Cytomegalovirus status was reported to be diagnosed by the classifier with high specificity and sensitivity in both the original and validation cohorts. Because counts were too low, about 15 rarely observed V segments, including chromosome 9 orphons, were left out of the earlier analysis of about 500 of the donors. Compared with equally common non-associated chains, HLA-associated TCR beta chains in a later analysis were more clonally expanded and had lower generation probabilities. When HLA alleles, especially DR and DQ, strongly co-occurred, TCR associations were difficult to assign to individual alleles. A further reported finding was that TCR beta sequences accurately predicted the HLA-A and HLA-B alleles for most subjects in the first cohort. Roughly uniform sequencing depth across donors was assumed in presence/absence analyses, although this assumption may not hold. Only TCR beta chains were sequenced in this cohort, and the absence of alpha or paired-chain data limited detectable features. In vitro tests confirmed that three of the cytomegalovirus-associated TCR beta chains recognize cytomegalovirus antigens. According to a later analysis, most CMV-associated TCR beta chains appeared to be HLA-restricted, and the HLA associations seemed to be driven largely by CMV exposure. A cluster of highly shared sequence variants was judged likely to represent a technical artifact of the sequencing pipeline. In a later analysis, TCR association rates were found to vary across HLA loci, with the most associated TCRs seen for DRB1 alleles and the fewest for HLA-C alleles. In an earlier analysis of several hundred of the donors, most TCR beta V segments were observed in productive rearrangements about 87% or about 30% of the time, broadly matching IMGT annotations. V-gene and J-gene trimming of TCR beta chains was associated with a missense DCLRE1C variant in a later genetic analysis, and the association was replicated in an independent cohort. A later genetic analysis reported fewer N-insertions in productive TCRs among donors in an Asian-associated ancestry cluster than the roughly 700-donor mean. In a later analysis, several top co-occurrence clusters were reported to appear linked to parvovirus B19, influenza, CMV and Epstein-Barr virus.

The cohort comprised 666 healthy bone marrow donors. All cohort members were sampled while nominally healthy, although unrecorded immune exposures were likely present. The donor was CMV seronegative and was included in the group of 352 seronegative cohort members. Each donor provided a peripheral blood sample, and peripheral blood mononuclear cells were used for TCR beta sequencing. Genomic DNA extraction from the blood cell samples was performed with the Qiagen DNeasy Blood Extraction Kit. Sequencing was performed on PBMCs. The sequence came from a man aged 30 to 39 in good health and CMV-seronegative.

The DNA sequence follows: TGTGCCAGCAGCGGGGGGAACTACAATGAGCAGTTCTTC. Protein translation: CASSGGNYNEQFF. The rearranged chain carries TRBV7-2 and TRBJ2-1, with TRBD2 tentatively as D gene (6 bases match). CDR1 and CDR2 are read off the germline V gene as SGHTA and FQGNSA. Counted from cysteine to phenylalanine, this CDR3 has 13 amino acids. Kept here is only the CDR3 DNA, which spans 39 bases and is read in frame from base 1. At the junction V is shortened by 5 bases and J by 3 bases, with 8 bases in between.